The rows below give T cell receptor beta chains drawn from one sample of a study of technical replicates of blood from a handful of donors. Clones were sequenced by immunoSEQ multiplex PCR, and TCRdb holds only the in-frame ones, with some missing. The sample records about 57,000 clones, about 87% being singletons. The specimen was PBMCs. These receptors were taken from a human donor in good health. Some clones in this sample may be carry-over from other donors' samples. The CDR3 runs from the conserved cysteine through the conserved F or W. Each record gives: J gene, D gene, V gene, clone size, CDR3 protein, CDR3 DNA. The D gene is left open where the match is weak. Some rows have no size entry. The others give once, few or many, or a class for an expanded clone.

J gene: TRBJ1-3
D gene: -
V gene: TRBV30
clone size: -
CDR3 protein: CAWSVINSGNTIYF
CDR3 DNA: TGTGCCTGGAGTGTTATAAACTCTGGAAACACCATATATTTT

J gene: TRBJ2-7
D gene: -
V gene: TRBV4-3
clone size: few
CDR3 protein: CASSQDTTGVIFSYEQYF
CDR3 DNA: TGCGCCAGCAGCCAAGATACCACCGGGGTCATTTTCTCCTACGAGCAGTACTTC

J gene: TRBJ2-1
D gene: -
V gene: TRBV19
clone size: -
CDR3 protein: CASSIAVDYNEQFF
CDR3 DNA: TGTGCCAGTAGTATAGCCGTAGACTACAATGAGCAGTTCTTC

J gene: TRBJ2-7
D gene: -
V gene: TRBV5-6
clone size: -
CDR3 protein: CASSLYWRSSYEQYF
CDR3 DNA: TGTGCCAGCAGCTTGTATTGGCGGAGCTCCTACGAGCAGTACTTC

J gene: TRBJ2-1
D gene: TRBD2
V gene: TRBV4-3
clone size: -
CDR3 protein: CASSYSGTSGYNEQFF
CDR3 DNA: TGCGCCAGCAGTTATTCCGGGACTAGCGGTTACAATGAGCAGTTCTTC

J gene: TRBJ1-1
D gene: -
V gene: TRBV4-3
clone size: -
CDR3 protein: CASSQNKNTEAFF
CDR3 DNA: TGCGCCAGCAGCCAAAACAAGAACACTGAAGCTTTCTTT

J gene: TRBJ1-1
D gene: -
V gene: TRBV7-2
clone size: -
CDR3 protein: CASSVQQANTEAFF
CDR3 DNA: TGTGCCAGCAGCGTTCAACAGGCGAACACTGAAGCTTTCTTT

J gene: TRBJ2-7
D gene: -
V gene: TRBV15
clone size: once
CDR3 protein: CATRRFVIDYEQYF
CDR3 DNA: TGTGCCACCAGGAGGTTTGTAATCGACTACGAGCAGTACTTC

J gene: TRBJ2-3
D gene: TRBD1
V gene: TRBV5-6
clone size: -
CDR3 protein: CASSLGDRGSDTQYF
CDR3 DNA: TGTGCCAGCAGCTTGGGAGACAGGGGTTCAGATACGCAGTATTTT

J gene: TRBJ2-7
D gene: -
V gene: TRBV11-2
clone size: -
CDR3 protein: CASSLGPGSPEQYF
CDR3 DNA: TGTGCCAGCAGCTTAGGGCCAGGTTCCCCCGAGCAGTACTTC

J gene: TRBJ2-5
D gene: TRBD1
V gene: TRBV7-2
clone size: -
CDR3 protein: CASSIPGTGRRETQYF
CDR3 DNA: TGTGCCAGCAGCATCCCCGGGACAGGCCGTCGGGAGACCCAGTACTTC

J gene: TRBJ2-7
D gene: -
V gene: TRBV7-9
clone size: -
CDR3 protein: CASSFGSGEQYF
CDR3 DNA: TGTGCCAGCAGCTTCGGGAGTGGAGAGCAGTACTTC

J gene: TRBJ2-7
D gene: -
V gene: TRBV6-1
clone size: -
CDR3 protein: CASSRDPSSSYEQYF
CDR3 DNA: TGTGCCAGCAGTCGGGATCCCTCGAGCTCCTACGAGCAGTACTTC

J gene: TRBJ1-5
D gene: TRBD1
V gene: TRBV15
clone size: -
CDR3 protein: CATSRDPDRAQHF
CDR3 DNA: TGTGCCACCAGCAGAGATCCGGACAGGGCTCAGCATTTT

J gene: TRBJ1-5
D gene: -
V gene: TRBV9
clone size: once
CDR3 protein: CASSPPGQITFGNQPQHF
CDR3 DNA: TGTGCCAGCAGCCCCCCGGGTCAAATCACTTTTGGCAATCAGCCCCAGCATTTT

J gene: TRBJ2-1
D gene: -
V gene: TRBV25-1
clone size: -
CDR3 protein: CASDGRGYNEQFF
CDR3 DNA: TGTGCCAGCGACGGACGAGGGTACAATGAGCAGTTCTTC

J gene: TRBJ1-2
D gene: TRBD1
V gene: TRBV2
clone size: -
CDR3 protein: CASSDTGVGGYTF
CDR3 DNA: TGTGCCAGCAGTGATACAGGGGTGGGGGGCTACACCTTC

J gene: TRBJ2-5
D gene: -
V gene: TRBV5-1
clone size: -
CDR3 protein: CASSFYQETQYF
CDR3 DNA: TGCGCCAGCAGCTTTTATCAAGAGACCCAGTACTTC

J gene: TRBJ2-7
D gene: -
V gene: TRBV12-5
clone size: -
CDR3 protein: CASGEVRNSYEQYF
CDR3 DNA: TGTGCTAGTGGGGAGGTCCGTAACTCCTACGAGCAGTACTTC

J gene: TRBJ2-3
D gene: TRBD2
V gene: TRBV5-1
clone size: -
CDR3 protein: CASSFGLAGGTQRDTQYF
CDR3 DNA: TGCGCCAGCAGCTTTGGGCTAGCGGGGGGAACCCAACGGGATACGCAGTATTTT

J gene: TRBJ2-3
D gene: -
V gene: TRBV4-2
clone size: -
CDR3 protein: CASSPSGFGTDTQYF
CDR3 DNA: TGTGCCAGCAGCCCAAGCGGTTTCGGCACAGATACGCAGTATTTT

J gene: TRBJ1-6
D gene: -
V gene: TRBV7-8
clone size: -
CDR3 protein: CASSLAVGGRSPLHF
CDR3 DNA: TGTGCCAGCAGCTTAGCGGTCGGGGGTCGGTCACCCCTCCACTTT

J gene: TRBJ2-1
D gene: -
V gene: TRBV6-1
clone size: -
CDR3 protein: CASSEDSHNEQFF
CDR3 DNA: TGTGCCAGCAGTGAAGACAGTCACAATGAGCAGTTCTTC

J gene: TRBJ2-6
D gene: TRBD1
V gene: TRBV5-1
clone size: -
CDR3 protein: CASSPGQGAPGANVLTF
CDR3 DNA: TGCGCCAGCAGCCCCGGACAGGGGGCGCCTGGGGCCAACGTCCTGACTTTC

J gene: TRBJ1-2
D gene: -
V gene: TRBV29-1
clone size: -
CDR3 protein: CSVLANYGYTF
CDR3 DNA: TGCAGCGTTCTAGCTAACTATGGCTACACCTTC

J gene: TRBJ2-2
D gene: -
V gene: TRBV5-1
clone size: -
CDR3 protein: CASSLTSRGSELFF
CDR3 DNA: TGCGCCAGCAGCTTGACTAGCCGAGGATCGGAGCTGTTTTTT

J gene: TRBJ1-2
D gene: -
V gene: TRBV6-6
clone size: once
CDR3 protein: CASSLHRDGYTF
CDR3 DNA: TGTGCCAGCAGTTTGCACAGGGATGGCTACACCTTC

J gene: TRBJ2-2
D gene: TRBD1
V gene: TRBV5-8
clone size: -
CDR3 protein: CASSLRTGTAGELFF
CDR3 DNA: TGTGCCAGCAGCTTGAGGACAGGGACGGCCGGGGAGCTGTTTTTT

J gene: TRBJ2-7
D gene: -
V gene: TRBV7-8
clone size: -
CDR3 protein: CASSLGMQEPAYEQYF
CDR3 DNA: TGTGCCAGCAGCTTAGGTATGCAGGAACCGGCCTACGAGCAGTACTTC